This T cell receptor beta chain is drawn from a study of chemoradiotherapy in HPV16-positive cancers. Overall study findings and caveats: Candidate HPV-specific clones and E7-related TCR motifs grew in tumor during treatment. Functional assays defining HPV-specific T cells used only two HPV16-positive patients.

In this sample, this clone turned up a few times. Antigen unknown. Looked up from germline, CDR1 is LGHNA and CDR2 is YSLEER. The V and J ends lost 4 bases and 6 bases, in that order; junction bases with no gene match: 3. This CDR3 is 13 amino acids long. The method was immunoSEQ multiplex PCR; TCRdb's version includes in-frame clones alone and lacks a portion of them. The table records 3,500 to 5,000 clones, about 81% of them present only once. The sequence derives from a human donor with HPV-associated anogenital cancer. The V gene is TRBV4-3, the J gene TRBJ1-5, with 7 bases that match TRBD1. The material was tumor tissue, obtained from a patient who underwent chemoradiotherapy. CDR3: CASSPNRGQPQHF. The CDR3 DNA reads as TGCGCCAGCAGCCCGAACAGGGGTCAGCCCCAGCATTTT.